This T cell receptor beta chain comes out of a study of beta chain features in type 1 diabetes. For the study at large: Cells sorted and examined across all samples totaled approximately 100,000,000.

The study's findings and limits: Among patients, naive, central memory and Treg TCRB repertoires appeared more similar than among healthy donors. Across all four CD4+ subsets, people with type 1 diabetes showed modestly shorter TCRB CDR3s.

Expressed TCRB transcripts were sequenced because the entire RNA isolate underwent reverse transcription. The table came from immunoSEQ multiplex PCR; TCRdb's copy has only in-frame clones and leaves some out. Of roughly 380,000 clones in the sample, around a fifth were seen once. From germline, CDR1 is SEHNR and CDR2 FQNEAQ (reference sequence). J was trimmed by 3 bases and V by 6 bases; bases with no gene match: 9. This CDR3 region has 15 residues. A note on this clone: The antigen remains unidentified.

The sample comprised naive CD4+ T cells from blood. The chain couples TRBV7-9 to TRBJ1-2; 8 bases align to TRBD1. The origin of this receptor is a woman aged 18-29 years in good health. The CDR3 sequence: CASSSSGGGDYGYTF. CDR3 DNA: TGTGCCAGCAGTTCTTCAGGGGGCGGCGACTATGGCTACACCTTC.